The 29 T cell receptor beta chains below were found in one sample sequenced in a study of T cell changes during pregnancy in multiple sclerosis (dated by TCRdb to about 2019). The library was generated by the immunoSEQ multiplex PCR assay. The source is immuneACCESS, and TCRdb retained only in-frame sequences with V and J called. Part of the clones is not carried over; for the studies checked, unresolved V genes explain less than half of this, and the remainder is unexplained. The sample has tens of thousands of clones on record, roughly 90% of them singletons. The top ten clones comprise 3.5% to 4% of the sample. The specimen comprised CD8+ T cells from peripheral blood mononuclear cells, sampled in the third trimester of pregnancy. The receptors shown here come from a female donor with multiple sclerosis, enrolled in a pregnancy study.

V gene TRBV27 combines with J gene TRBJ1-6; 7 positions agree with TRBD1. Germline CDR1 reads MNHEY; CDR2 reads SMNVEV (reference sequence). This CDR3 has 14 residues. Trimming removed 5 bases from V and 7 bases from J; junction bases left unmatched: 5. In nucleotides, the CDR3 is TGTGCCAGCAGTACAGGGGTACGGAATTCACCCCTCCACTTT. It translates to CASSTGVRNSPLHF.

This rearrangement joins TRBV11-2 to TRBJ1-1, with 8 bases lining up with TRBD1. The CDR3 spans 14 residues. Trimming at V came to 3 bases and at J to 6 bases, leaving 6 bases not matched to a gene. Per germline, CDR1 SGHAT and CDR2 FQNNGV. The CDR3 nucleotides read TGTGCCAGCAGCTTGTTCGGGACAGGCCCTGAAGCTTTCTTT. This encodes CASSLFGTGPEAFF.

Only a few counts were recorded for this clone. The CDR3 loop reads CASSLTSNTEAFF. Written as DNA, the CDR3 is TGTGCCAGCAGCCTTACATCGAACACTGAAGCTTTCTTT. The chain is built from TRBV27 and TRBJ1-1; D not certain. The V end was cut by 6 bases, the J end by 1 base, with 9 bases between. The germline gives CDR1 MNHEY, CDR2 SMNVEV (reference sequence). This CDR3 region has 13 residues.

J is TRBJ1-1 and V is TRBV18, with D tentatively TRBD1 (5 bases). There are 16 residues in the CDR3. With 6 bases removed from V and 3 bases from J, the gap between germline ends came to 20 bases. Germline lookup yields CDR1 KGHSH and CDR2 LQKENI. The chain's CDR3 is CASSSRGGEVDTEAFF. CDR3 nucleotide sequence: TGTGCCAGCTCGAGCAGAGGAGGGGAAGTGGACACTGAAGCTTTCTTT.

V and J are TRBV7-2 and TRBJ1-1; 8 nucleotides match TRBD1. The CDR3 is 14 amino acids. The germline gives CDR1 SGHTA, CDR2 FQGNSA. The V segment lost 5 bases and the J segment 4 bases; nucleotides outside the gene matches: 6. The CDR3 here is CASSPGQGSTEAFF. CDR3 nucleotide sequence: TGTGCCAGCAGCCCTGGACAGGGTTCCACTGAAGCTTTCTTT.

The chain combines TRBV2 with TRBJ2-5, with 11 bases that match TRBD2. J lost 2 bases, V lost 7 bases, and 6 bases had no gene match. The CDR3 spans 15 residues. Germline V gene data show CDR1 as SNHLY and CDR2 as FYNNEI. CDR3 nucleotide sequence: TGTGCCAGCATGAGACTAGCGGGGCTTCAAGAGACCCAGTACTTC. Its protein product is CASMRLAGLQETQYF.

V is TRBV7-2 and J is TRBJ1-2, with 9 bases identical to TRBD1. The CDR3 has 13 amino acids. Germline V gene data show CDR1 as SGHTA and CDR2 as FQGNSA. The ends lost 3 bases at V and 13 bases at J; junction bases unmatched: 9. CDR3 sequence reads: CASSFFWDRDLTF. The CDR3 region has the DNA TGTGCCAGCAGCTTTTTTTGGGACAGGGATCTCACCTTC. Looking up the rest from reference TRBV7-2 and TRBJ1-2 gives the full variable domain: GAGVSQSPSNKVTEKGKDVELRCDPISGHTALYWYRQSLGQGLEFLIYFQGNSAPDKSGLPSDRFSAERTGGSVSTLTIQRTQQEDSAVYLCASSFFWDRDLTFGSGTRLTVV.

The chain carries TRBV9 and TRBJ1-1, with D possibly TRBD1 on 5 matching bases. Germline assignment: CDR1 SGDLS and CDR2 YYNGEE. The ends were cut back, 4 bases at V and 1 base at J, with 14 bases in the middle. The CDR3 consists of 15 residues. The DNA of the CDR3 is TGTGCCAGCAGCCCCCGGACGGGGGGGAACACTGAAGCTTTCTTT. This encodes CASSPRTGGNTEAFF.

The J gene is TRBJ1-5, the V gene TRBV7-9, with D unclear. Germline V gene data show CDR1 as SEHNR and CDR2 as FQNEAQ (reference sequence). V dropped 3 bases and J dropped 7 bases, with 16 bases sitting between them. The CDR3 is 15 amino acids. CDR3: CASSLDGEAGQPQHF. The DNA of the CDR3 is TGTGCCAGCAGCTTGGACGGGGAGGCCGGGCAGCCCCAGCATTTT.

The V call is TRBV14, the J call TRBJ2-1; 7 positions agree with TRBD1. Germline values: CDR1 SGHDN, CDR2 FVKESK. Trimming removed 4 bases from V and 3 bases from J; junction bases left unmatched: 6. CDR3 length: 15 residues. The CDR3 DNA follows: TGTGCCAGCAGCCTGGGACAGACAGTCTACAATGAGCAGTTCTTC. It codes for CASSLGQTVYNEQFF.

The V gene is TRBV6-5, the J gene TRBJ1-2; 8 bases are a match to TRBD1. Germline CDR1 MNHEY, CDR2 SVGAGI. The CDR3 totals 16 residues. The trim removed 0 bases at V and 6 bases at J, leaving 9 bases unmatched. Here the CDR3 reads CASSYSERTGRDGYTF. Written as DNA, the CDR3 is TGTGCCAGCAGTTACTCCGAGCGGACAGGGAGGGATGGCTACACCTTC.

The chain joins TRBV7-9 to TRBJ1-1; weak D call: TRBD1 (5 bases). Germline loops: CDR1 SEHNR, CDR2 FQNEAQ (reference sequence). The CDR3 sequence is 13 residues long. The V end lost 1 base, the J end lost 11 bases, and 14 bases lay between the germline ends. The CDR3 nucleotides are TGTGCCAGCAGCTTAGGGGCGACAGTTGGGGCTTTCTTT. Its translation: CASSLGATVGAFF.

By share of the sample, this clone is medium-sized (0.01 to 0.1%). The chain uses TRBV6-4 and TRBJ1-6, with D possibly being TRBD1 (5 bases). This CDR3 has 13 residues. The V and J ends lost 4 bases and 5 bases respectively, with 6 bases between them. Per germline, CDR1 MRHNA and CDR2 SNTAGT. The CDR3 nucleotides read TGTGCCAGCAGTGGGGGCGATAATTCACCCCTCCACTTT. It is translated as CASSGGDNSPLHF.

A single count supports this clone. The CDR3: CASSAGSTGELFF. The CDR3 nucleotides are TGTGCCAGCAGCGCCGGGAGCACCGGGGAGCTGTTTTTT. The chain joins TRBV6-5 to TRBJ2-2, with a tentative D call TRBD2 (6 bases). CDR3 length: 13 amino acids. V gave up 6 bases and J gave up 4 bases, with 9 bases separating them. CDR1 is MNHEY and CDR2 is SVGAGI in the germline V gene.

This chain links TRBV30 with TRBJ1-2; no definite D call. V was cut by 0 bases and J by 5 bases, with 7 bases left in between. The length of the CDR3 is 12 residues. Germline CDR1 is GTSNPN and CDR2 is SVGIG (reference sequence). The DNA of the CDR3 is TGTGCCTGGAGTGTACTTGAGTATGGCTACACCTTC. Protein: CAWSVLEYGYTF.

The chain is built from TRBV4-2 and TRBJ1-5; D gene uncertain. Trimming stripped 0 bases from V and 6 bases from J, with 12 bases between. This CDR3 has 15 amino acids. The germline V gene has CDR1 LGHNA and CDR2 YNFKEQ. CDR3 bases: TGTGCCAGCAGCCAAGATTCGGCAGCGACTCAGCCCCAGCATTTT. This translates into CASSQDSAATQPQHF.

The rearrangement joins TRBV11-2 to TRBJ2-2, with 7 positions matching TRBD1. J lost 4 bases, V lost 4 bases, and 6 bases had no gene match. Germline CDR1 SGHAT, CDR2 FQNNGV. This CDR3 is built from 15 residues. DNA for the CDR3: TGTGCCAGCAGCTACAGGGGATCGGGCACCGGGGAGCTGTTTTTT. Amino acid sequence: CASSYRGSGTGELFF.

The rearrangement joins TRBV4-1 to TRBJ2-3; possible D gene TRBD2, 6 bases. V lost 1 base and J 3 bases, leaving 11 bases between the germline ends. The CDR3 consists of 15 residues. CDR1 MGHRA and CDR2 YSYEKL come from the germline V gene. The CDR3 nucleotides read TGCGCCAGCAGCCAAGGTACGGGAGAGACAGATACGCAGTATTTT. Its translation is CASSQGTGETDTQYF.

CDR3 amino acids: CAWSDETGTQYF. The CDR3 coding sequence is TGTGCCTGGAGTGACGAAACGGGGACCCAGTACTTC. The rearrangement links TRBV30 to TRBJ2-5, with D unclear. V lost 1 base to trimming and J lost 7 bases, with 10 bases between them. Germline CDR1 is GTSNPN and CDR2 is SVGIG (reference sequence). The CDR3 sequence is 12 residues long.

Concerning this clone: A read error may produce the germline difference seen at one junction end. This rearrangement joins TRBV7-7 to TRBJ2-3; 7 nucleotides match TRBD2. The CDR3 covers 15 residues. Looked up from germline, CDR1 is SSHAT and CDR2 is FNYEAQ (reference sequence). CDR3 nucleotide sequence: TGTGCTAGCAGCCGAGGGGCGGGGGGCACAGATACGCAGTATTTT. Translating it yields CASSRGAGGTDTQYF.

This sequence joins TRBV4-1 and TRBJ2-5; TRBD1 matches 8 bases. Gene TRBJ2-7 matches the end of the DNA better, so the J call may be wrong. CDR3 size: 15 residues. Germline V gene data show CDR1 as MGHRA and CDR2 as YSYEKL. The chain's CDR3 is CASSSRDRSSYEQYF. The CDR3 DNA reads as TGCGCCAGCAGCAGCCGGGACAGGAGCTCCTACGAGCAGTACTTC.

The chain carries TRBV7-2 and TRBJ2-3; tentatively, D is TRBD2 (7 bases). The CDR3 runs 16 residues. Trimming took off 3 bases at V and 2 bases at J, with 15 bases between the two ends. Germline CDR1 and CDR2: SGHTA and FQGNSA. Here the CDR3 DNA reads TGTGCCAGCAGCTTTTACGCGGGGGCCGTCACAGATACGCAGTATTTT. Protein sequence: CASSFYAGAVTDTQYF.

This clone was observed a handful of times. The rearrangement links TRBV6-5 to TRBJ1-3, with D unclear. CDR1 is MNHEY and CDR2 is SVGAGI in the germline V gene. This CDR3 has 14 amino acids. V was cut by 6 bases and J by 0 bases, with 9 bases left in between. CDR3 nucleotides: TGTGCCAGCAGGGAGTGGCCCTCTGGAAACACCATATATTTT. This sequence encodes CASREWPSGNTIYF.

The V call is TRBV5-8, the J call TRBJ2-7; 8 positions match TRBD1. The J segment lost 3 bases and the V segment lost 4 bases, leaving 9 bases of the junction unmatched. Germline-derived CDR1 and CDR2 are SGHTS and YDEGEE. CDR3 length equals 15 residues. CDR3 residues: CASSIRQGLDYEQYF. The CDR3 DNA sequence: TGTGCCAGCAGCATCCGACAGGGGCTGGACTACGAGCAGTACTTC.

This clone is a singleton in its sample. The chain has TRBV13 and TRBJ1-5, with D possibly matching TRBD1 (6 bases). From germline, CDR1 is PRHDT and CDR2 FYEKMQ (reference sequence). Trimming removed 5 bases from V and 3 bases from J, with 20 bases in between. CDR3 size: 17 residues. The CDR3 region is CASSPGGSQGSNQPQHF. In nucleotides, the CDR3 is TGTGCCAGCAGCCCGGGGGGCTCCCAAGGATCCAATCAGCCCCAGCATTTT.

The chain combines TRBV7-2 with TRBJ2-3; 16 bases align to TRBD2. This CDR3 is built from 19 residues. Germline V gives CDR1 SGHTA, CDR2 FQGNSA. The V and J ends lost 4 bases and 5 bases, in that order; junction bases with no gene match: 12. The CDR3 sequence: CASSSGLAGGNPLGDTQYF. In nucleotides, the CDR3 is TGTGCCAGCAGCTCGGGACTAGCGGGGGGGAACCCACTGGGAGATACGCAGTATTTT. Drawing the rest from reference TRBV7-2 and TRBJ2-3, the complete variable domain is GAGVSQSPSNKVTEKGKDVELRCDPISGHTALYWYRQSLGQGLEFLIYFQGNSAPDKSGLPSDRFSAERTGGSVSTLTIQRTQQEDSAVYLCASSSGLAGGNPLGDTQYFGPGTRLTVL.

The rearrangement joins TRBV19 to TRBJ1-1; a weak D match, TRBD1 (6 bases). Trimming cost V 5 bases and J 2 bases, with 12 bases left between them. This CDR3 has 14 amino acids. Germline loops: CDR1 LNHDA, CDR2 SQIVND (reference sequence). CDR3 amino acids: CASSWSGANTEAFF. The CDR3 coding sequence is TGTGCCAGTAGTTGGTCAGGGGCCAACACTGAAGCTTTCTTT. Variable domain in full (rest from reference TRBV19 and TRBJ1-1): DGGITQSPKYLFRKEGQNVTLSCEQNLNHDAMYWYRQDPGQGLRLIYYSQIVNDFQKGDIAEGYSVSREKKESFPLTVTSAQKNPTAFYLCASSWSGANTEAFFGQGTRLTVV.

The rearrangement links TRBV9 to TRBJ2-3; D is possibly TRBD2 (7 bases). The CDR3 is 16 amino acids. The germline V gene encodes CDR1 SGDLS and CDR2 YYNGEE. V dropped 3 bases and J dropped 0 bases, with 14 bases sitting between them. The CDR3 DNA follows: TGTGCCAGCAGCGCAGAAGGGGGGGGTAGCACAGATACGCAGTATTTT. Translating it yields CASSAEGGGSTDTQYF. Full variable domain (rest looked up from reference TRBV9 and TRBJ2-3): DSGVTQTPKHLITATGQRVTLRCSPRSGDLSVYWYQQSLDQGLQFLIQYYNGEERAKGNILERFSAQQFPDLHSELNLSSLELGDSALYFCASSAEGGGSTDTQYFGPGTRLTVL.

The V and J genes are TRBV19 and TRBJ1-2; 8 bases match TRBD1. V shed 9 bases and J 2 bases; nucleotides not matched to a gene: 8. Germline V CDR1 and CDR2: LNHDA, SQIVND (reference sequence). This CDR3 is built from 14 residues. This CDR3 reads CASLSTGENYGYTF. The CDR3 bases are TGTGCCAGCCTGTCGACAGGGGAGAACTATGGCTACACCTTC.